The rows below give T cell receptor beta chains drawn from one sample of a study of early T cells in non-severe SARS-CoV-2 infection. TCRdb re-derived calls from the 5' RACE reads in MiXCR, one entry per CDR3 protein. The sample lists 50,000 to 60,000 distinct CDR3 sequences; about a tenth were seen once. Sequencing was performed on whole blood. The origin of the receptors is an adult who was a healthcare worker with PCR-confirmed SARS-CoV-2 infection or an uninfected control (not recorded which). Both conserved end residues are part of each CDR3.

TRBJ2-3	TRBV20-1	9	CDNTDTQYF
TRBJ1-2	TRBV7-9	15	CASSLFAGGEDGYTF
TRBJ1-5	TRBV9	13	CASSAGASQPQHF
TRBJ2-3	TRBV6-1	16	CASSEGAGRVTDTQYF
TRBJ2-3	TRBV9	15	CASSVVGPGTDTQYF
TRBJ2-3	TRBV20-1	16	CSARDPLAGGRDTQYF
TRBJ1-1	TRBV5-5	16	CASRPDRGGKNTEAFF
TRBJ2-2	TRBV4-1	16	CASSQDGGRNTGELFF
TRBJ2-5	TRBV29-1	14	CSAMLGQGASIQYF
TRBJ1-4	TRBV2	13	CASNMATNEKLFF
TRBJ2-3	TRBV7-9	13	CASSPSRADTQYF
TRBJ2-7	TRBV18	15	CASSTGTSSSYEQYF
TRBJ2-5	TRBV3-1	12	CASSQWRETQYF
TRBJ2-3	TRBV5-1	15	CASSLDTGSTDTQYF
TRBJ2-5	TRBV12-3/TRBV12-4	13	CASSGGLQETQYF
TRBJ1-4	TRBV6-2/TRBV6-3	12	CASSRWGEKLFF
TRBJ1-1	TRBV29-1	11	CSGTGGTEAFF
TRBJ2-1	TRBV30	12	CAWSLAGAEQFF
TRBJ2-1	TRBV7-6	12	CASSTLGHEQFF
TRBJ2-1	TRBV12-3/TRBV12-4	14	CASTPGLEYNEQFF
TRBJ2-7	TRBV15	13	CATSVSVFRKQYF
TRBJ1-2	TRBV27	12	CASSQDRYGYTF
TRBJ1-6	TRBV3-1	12	CASSQGDRGPQF
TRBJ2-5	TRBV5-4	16	CASSPRPGAYQETQYF
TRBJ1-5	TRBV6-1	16	CASSEAAGSSNQPQHF
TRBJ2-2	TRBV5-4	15	CASSAGPSNTGELFF
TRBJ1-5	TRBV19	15	CATSDRGAGNQPQHF
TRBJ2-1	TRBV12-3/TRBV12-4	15	CASSFSAGATSEQFF
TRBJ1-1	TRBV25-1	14	CASSVIGRNTEAFF
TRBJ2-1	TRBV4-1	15	CASSQGIGAQHRQFF
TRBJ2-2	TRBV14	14	CASSPLRGIGELFF
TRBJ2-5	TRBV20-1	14	CSARLAGVVETQYF
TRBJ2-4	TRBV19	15	CASSPGHLAKNIQYF
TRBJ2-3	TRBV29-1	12	CSVLPGTDTQYF
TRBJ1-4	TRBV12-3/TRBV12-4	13	CASSPVINEKLFF
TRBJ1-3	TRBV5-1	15	CASSLEEASGNTIYF
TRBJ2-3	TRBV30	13	CAGAAGGTDTQYF
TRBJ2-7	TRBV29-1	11	CSVGAVYEQYF
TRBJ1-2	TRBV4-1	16	CASSQAGTNWVYGYTF
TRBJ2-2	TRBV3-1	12	CASSQVSGELFF
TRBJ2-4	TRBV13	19	CASSSTTGLAGVTKNIQYF
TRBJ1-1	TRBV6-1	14	CASSKQGLNTEAFF
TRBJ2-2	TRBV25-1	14	CASSESGSRGELFF
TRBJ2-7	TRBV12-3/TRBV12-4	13	CASSLIEGHEQYF
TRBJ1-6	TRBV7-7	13	CASSLGGNSPLHF
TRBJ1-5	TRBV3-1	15	CASSPMGQNNQPQHF
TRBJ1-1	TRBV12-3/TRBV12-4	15	CASIMSPGGWTEAFF
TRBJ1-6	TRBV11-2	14	CASSLSGLSSPLHF
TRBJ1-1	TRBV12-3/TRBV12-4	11	CASSWGFQAFF
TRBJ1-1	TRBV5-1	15	CASSTPDRGVTEAFF
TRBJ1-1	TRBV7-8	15	CASRPTLRDNTEAFF
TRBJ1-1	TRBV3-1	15	CASRPPPGGRTEAFF
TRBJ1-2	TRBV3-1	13	CASSQVKNYGYTF
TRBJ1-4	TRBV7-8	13	CASKFRGNEKLFF
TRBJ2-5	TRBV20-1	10	CSARRETQYF
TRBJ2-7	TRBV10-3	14	CAISDSDRPYEQYF
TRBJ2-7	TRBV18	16	CASSPLPSGGHYEQYF
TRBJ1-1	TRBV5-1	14	CASSPAGRNTEAFF
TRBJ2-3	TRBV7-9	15	CASSSRGGTTDTQYF
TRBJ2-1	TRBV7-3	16	CASSLRSGSSYNEQFF